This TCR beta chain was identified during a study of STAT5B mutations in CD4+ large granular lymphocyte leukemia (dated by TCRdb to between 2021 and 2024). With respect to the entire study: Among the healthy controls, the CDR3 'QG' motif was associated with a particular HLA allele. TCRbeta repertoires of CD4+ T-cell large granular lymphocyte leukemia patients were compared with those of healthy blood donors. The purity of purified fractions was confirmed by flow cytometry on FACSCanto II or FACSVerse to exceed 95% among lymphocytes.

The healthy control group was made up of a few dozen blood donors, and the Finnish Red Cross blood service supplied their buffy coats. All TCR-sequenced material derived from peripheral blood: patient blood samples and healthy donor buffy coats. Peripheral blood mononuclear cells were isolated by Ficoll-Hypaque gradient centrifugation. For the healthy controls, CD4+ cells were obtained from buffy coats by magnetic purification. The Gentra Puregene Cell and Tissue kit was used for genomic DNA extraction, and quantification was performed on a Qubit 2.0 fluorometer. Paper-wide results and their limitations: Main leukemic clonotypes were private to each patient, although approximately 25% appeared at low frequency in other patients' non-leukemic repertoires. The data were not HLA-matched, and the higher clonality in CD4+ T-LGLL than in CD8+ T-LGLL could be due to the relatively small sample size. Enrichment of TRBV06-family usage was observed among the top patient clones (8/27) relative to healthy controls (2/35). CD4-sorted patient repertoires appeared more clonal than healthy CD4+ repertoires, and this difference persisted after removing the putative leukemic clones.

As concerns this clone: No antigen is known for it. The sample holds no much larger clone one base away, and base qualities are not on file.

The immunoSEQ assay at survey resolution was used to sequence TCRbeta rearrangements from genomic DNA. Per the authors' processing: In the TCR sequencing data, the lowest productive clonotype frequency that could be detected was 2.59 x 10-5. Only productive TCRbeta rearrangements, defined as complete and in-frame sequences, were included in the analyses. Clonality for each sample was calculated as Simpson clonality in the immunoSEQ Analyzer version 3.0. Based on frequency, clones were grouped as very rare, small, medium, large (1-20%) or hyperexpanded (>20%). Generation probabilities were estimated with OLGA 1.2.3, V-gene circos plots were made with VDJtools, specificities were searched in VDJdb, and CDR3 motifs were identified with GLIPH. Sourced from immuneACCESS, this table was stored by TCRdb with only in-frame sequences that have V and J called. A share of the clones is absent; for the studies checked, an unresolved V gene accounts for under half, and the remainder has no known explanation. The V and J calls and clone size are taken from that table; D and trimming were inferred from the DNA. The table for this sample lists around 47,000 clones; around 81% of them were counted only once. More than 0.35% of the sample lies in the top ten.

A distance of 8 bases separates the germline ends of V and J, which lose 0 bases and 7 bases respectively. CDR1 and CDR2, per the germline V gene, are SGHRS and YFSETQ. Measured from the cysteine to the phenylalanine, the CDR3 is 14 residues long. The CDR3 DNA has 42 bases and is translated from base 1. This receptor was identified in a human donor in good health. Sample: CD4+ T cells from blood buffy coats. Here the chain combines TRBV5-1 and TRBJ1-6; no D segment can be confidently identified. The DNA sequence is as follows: TGCGCCAGCAGCTTGGGGGGTTGGAATTCACCCCTCCACTTT. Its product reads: CASSLGGWNSPLHF.